This T cell receptor (beta chain) was observed in a study of PD-1 blockade in classical Hodgkin lymphoma. Points from the study as a whole: Complete responders started with a diversity level that resembled newly diagnosed patients at baseline. Baseline TCR diversity was reportedly lower in newly diagnosed patients than healthy donors.

Germline V lookup: CDR1 SSHAT, CDR2 FNYEAQ (reference sequence). The CDR3 runs to 13 residues. All patients relapsed after autologous stem cell transplantation, and brentuximab vedotin exposure varied. A note on this clone: Its target is unknown. The germline gene is not matched at one end of the junction; a read error may be the cause.

Clones were read by immunoSEQ multiplex PCR, and TCRdb kept only the in-frame ones, dropping some. In the table there are some 150,000 clones, 78% of which are singletons. This chain joins TRBV7-7 and TRBJ2-2; the D is unclear. The specimen was peripheral blood mononuclear cells (PBMCs), collected before the second cycle of nivolumab. The clonotype originates from a human donor with classical Hodgkin lymphoma. CDR3 coding DNA: TGTGCTAGCAGCTTAGCTGTCGTCGGGGAGCTGTTTTTT. Amino acids: CASSLAVVGELFF.